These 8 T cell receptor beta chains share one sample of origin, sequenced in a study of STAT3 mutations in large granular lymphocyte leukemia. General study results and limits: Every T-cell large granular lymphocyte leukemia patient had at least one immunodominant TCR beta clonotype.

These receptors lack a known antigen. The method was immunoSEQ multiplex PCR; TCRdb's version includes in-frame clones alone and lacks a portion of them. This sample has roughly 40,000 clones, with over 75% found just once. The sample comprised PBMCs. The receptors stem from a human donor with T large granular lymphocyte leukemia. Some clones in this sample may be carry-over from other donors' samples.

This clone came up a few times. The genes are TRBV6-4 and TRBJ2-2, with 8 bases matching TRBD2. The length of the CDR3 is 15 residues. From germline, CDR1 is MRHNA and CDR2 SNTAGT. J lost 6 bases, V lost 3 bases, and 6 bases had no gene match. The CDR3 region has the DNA TGTGCCAGCAGTGAGGTCGGGGGGGCCTCCGGGGAGCTGTTTTTT. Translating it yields CASSEVGGASGELFF.

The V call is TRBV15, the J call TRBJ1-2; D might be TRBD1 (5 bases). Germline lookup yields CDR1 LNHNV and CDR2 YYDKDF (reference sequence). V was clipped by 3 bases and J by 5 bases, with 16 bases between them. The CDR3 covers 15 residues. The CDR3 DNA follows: TGTGCCACCAGCAGGTCCCTGGGGGTTTCTTATGGCTACACCTTC. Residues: CATSRSLGVSYGYTF.

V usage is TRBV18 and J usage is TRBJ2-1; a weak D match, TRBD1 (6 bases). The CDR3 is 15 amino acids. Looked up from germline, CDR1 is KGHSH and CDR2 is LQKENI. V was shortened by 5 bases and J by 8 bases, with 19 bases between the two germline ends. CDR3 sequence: CASSGVRGFSDEQFF. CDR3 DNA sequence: TGTGCCAGCTCAGGGGTCAGGGGATTTTCGGATGAGCAGTTCTTC. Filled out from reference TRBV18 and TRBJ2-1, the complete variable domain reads NAGVMQNPRHLVRRRGQEARLRCSPMKGHSHVYWYRQLPEEGLKFMVYLQKENIIDESGMPKERFSAEFPKEGPSILRIQQVVRGDSAAYFCASSGVRGFSDEQFFGPGTRLTVL.

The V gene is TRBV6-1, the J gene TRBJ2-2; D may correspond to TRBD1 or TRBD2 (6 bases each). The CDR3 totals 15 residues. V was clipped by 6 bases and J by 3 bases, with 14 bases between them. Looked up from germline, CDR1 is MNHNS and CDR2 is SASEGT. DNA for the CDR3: TGTGCCAGCAGGAAACAGGGCGGGGACACCGGGGAGCTGTTTTTT. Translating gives CASRKQGGDTGELFF.

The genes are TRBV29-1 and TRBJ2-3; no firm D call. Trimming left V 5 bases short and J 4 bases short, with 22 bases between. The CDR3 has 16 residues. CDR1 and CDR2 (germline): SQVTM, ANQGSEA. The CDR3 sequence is CSVQRWPILTPDTQYF. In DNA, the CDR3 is TGCAGCGTTCAACGTTGGCCTATCCTTACCCCAGATACGCAGTATTTT.

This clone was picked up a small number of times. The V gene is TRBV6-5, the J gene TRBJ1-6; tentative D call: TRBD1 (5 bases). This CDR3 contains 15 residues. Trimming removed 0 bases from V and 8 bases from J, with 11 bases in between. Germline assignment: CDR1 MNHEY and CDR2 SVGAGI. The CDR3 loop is CASSYSGTLYSPLHF. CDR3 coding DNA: TGTGCCAGCAGTTACTCCGGGACCCTCTATTCACCCCTCCACTTT.

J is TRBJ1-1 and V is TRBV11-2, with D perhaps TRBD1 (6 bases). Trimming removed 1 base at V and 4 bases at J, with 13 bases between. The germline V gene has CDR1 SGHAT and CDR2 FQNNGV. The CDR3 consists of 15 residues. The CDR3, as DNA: TGTGCCAGCAGCTTAGCGGGACAAGTCCTCACTGAAGCTTTCTTT. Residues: CASSLAGQVLTEAFF. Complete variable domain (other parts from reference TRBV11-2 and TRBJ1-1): EAGVAQSPRYKIIEKRQSVAFWCNPISGHATLYWYQQILGQGPKLLIQFQNNGVVDDSQLPKDRFSAERLKGVDSTLKIQPAKLEDSAVYLCASSLAGQVLTEAFFGQGTRLTVV.

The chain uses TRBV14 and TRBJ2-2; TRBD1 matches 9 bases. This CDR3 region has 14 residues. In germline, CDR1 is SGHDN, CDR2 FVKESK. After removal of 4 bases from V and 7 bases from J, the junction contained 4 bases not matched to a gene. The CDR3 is CASSRRQGGGELFF. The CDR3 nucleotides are TGTGCCAGCAGCCGAAGACAGGGGGGCGGGGAGCTGTTTTTT.